Described below is a single TCR beta chain sequence and its context. Authors' data handling: Estimates of nucleated cell counts were drawn from the amplification of reference gene primers. TCRdb's copy holds only in-frame clones and misses some; the assay was immunoSEQ multiplex PCR. The V and J calls and the clone size are those of that table, but D and trimming were determined from the DNA. The profile shows about 210,000 clones, around 88% of them singletons. This sample was taken from a study of blood T cell repertoires in COVID-19. Background on the study: Collection of acute and convalescent COVID-19 samples took place in the United States, Italy and Spain. T cells, B-cell-depleted T cells, or PBMCs supplied cDNA or gDNA.

After removal of 3 bases from V and 6 bases from J, the junction contained 12 bases not matched to a gene. This CDR3 is 17 amino acids long. Germline lookup yields CDR1 SGHTA and CDR2 FQGNSA. The sample taken for sequencing was peripheral blood. The TCR comes from a young man with active or convalescent COVID-19. The chain is built from TRBV7-2 and TRBJ2-3, with TRBD2 identical over 10 bases. The DNA of the CDR3 is TGTGCCAGCAGCTTTCTACCAGCGGGAGGGCGGTCCGATACGCAGTATTTT. Amino acids: CASSFLPAGGRSDTQYF.